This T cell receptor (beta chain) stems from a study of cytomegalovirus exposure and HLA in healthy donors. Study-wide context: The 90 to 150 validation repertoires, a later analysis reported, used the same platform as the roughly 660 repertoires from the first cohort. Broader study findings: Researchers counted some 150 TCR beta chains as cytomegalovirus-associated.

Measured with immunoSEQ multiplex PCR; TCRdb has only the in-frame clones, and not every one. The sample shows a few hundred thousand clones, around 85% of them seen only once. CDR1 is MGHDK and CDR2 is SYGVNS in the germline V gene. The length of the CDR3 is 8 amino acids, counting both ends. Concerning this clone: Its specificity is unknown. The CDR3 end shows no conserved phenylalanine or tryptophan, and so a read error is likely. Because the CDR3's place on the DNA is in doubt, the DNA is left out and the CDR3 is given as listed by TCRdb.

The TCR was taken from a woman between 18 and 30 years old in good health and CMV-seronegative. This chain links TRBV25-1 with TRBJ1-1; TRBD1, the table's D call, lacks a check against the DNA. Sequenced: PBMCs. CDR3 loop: CASSGQGG.